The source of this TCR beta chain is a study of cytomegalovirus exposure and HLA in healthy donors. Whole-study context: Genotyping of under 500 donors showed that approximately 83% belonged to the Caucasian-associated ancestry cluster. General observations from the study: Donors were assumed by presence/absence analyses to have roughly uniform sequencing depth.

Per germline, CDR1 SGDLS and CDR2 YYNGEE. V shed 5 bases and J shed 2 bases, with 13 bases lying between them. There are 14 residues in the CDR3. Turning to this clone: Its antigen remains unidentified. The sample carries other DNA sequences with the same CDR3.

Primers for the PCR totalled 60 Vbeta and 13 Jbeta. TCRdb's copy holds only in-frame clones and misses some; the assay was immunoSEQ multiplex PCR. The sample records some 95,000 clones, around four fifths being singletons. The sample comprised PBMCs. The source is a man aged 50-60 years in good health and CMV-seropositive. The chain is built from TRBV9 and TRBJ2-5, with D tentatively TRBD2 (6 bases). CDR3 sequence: CASSSGLFQETQYF. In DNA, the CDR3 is TGTGCCAGCAGTTCGGGACTGTTTCAAGAGACCCAGTACTTC. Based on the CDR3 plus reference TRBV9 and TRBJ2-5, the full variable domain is DSGVTQTPKHLITATGQRVTLRCSPRSGDLSVYWYQQSLDQGLQFLIQYYNGEERAKGNILERFSAQQFPDLHSELNLSSLELGDSALYFCASSSGLFQETQYFGPGTRLLVL.